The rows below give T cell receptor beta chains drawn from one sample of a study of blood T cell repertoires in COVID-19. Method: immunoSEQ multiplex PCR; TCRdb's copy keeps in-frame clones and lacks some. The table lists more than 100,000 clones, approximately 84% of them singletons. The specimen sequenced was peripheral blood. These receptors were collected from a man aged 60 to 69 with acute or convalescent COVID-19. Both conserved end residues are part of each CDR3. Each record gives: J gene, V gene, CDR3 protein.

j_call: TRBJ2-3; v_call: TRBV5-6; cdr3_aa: CASSYWTSTDTQYF
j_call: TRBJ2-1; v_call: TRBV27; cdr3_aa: CASSFQGQAYNEQFF
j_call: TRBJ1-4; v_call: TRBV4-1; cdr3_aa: CASSQPTGFEEKLFF
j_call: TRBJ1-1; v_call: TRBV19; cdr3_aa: CASSITAGDTEAFF
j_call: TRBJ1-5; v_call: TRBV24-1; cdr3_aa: CATRGTANQPQHF
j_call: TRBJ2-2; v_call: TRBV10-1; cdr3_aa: CASSEWSTGELFF
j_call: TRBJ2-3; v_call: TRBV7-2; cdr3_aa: CASSLLAGGLGTDTQYF
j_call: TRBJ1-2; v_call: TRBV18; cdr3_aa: CASSQGTDFNYGYTF
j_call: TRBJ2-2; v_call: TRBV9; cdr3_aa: CASTRQGITGELFF
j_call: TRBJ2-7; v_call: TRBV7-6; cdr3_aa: CASSLGTSGTFPYEQYF
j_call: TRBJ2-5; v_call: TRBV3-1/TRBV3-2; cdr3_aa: CASSPTGGLETQYF
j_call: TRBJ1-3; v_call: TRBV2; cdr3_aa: CASSSGQPGNTIYF
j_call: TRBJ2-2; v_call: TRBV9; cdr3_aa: CASSVEQGAGELFF
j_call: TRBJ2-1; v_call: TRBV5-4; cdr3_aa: CASSLTGTSVNEQFF
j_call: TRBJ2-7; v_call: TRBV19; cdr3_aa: CASSMDSASYEQYF
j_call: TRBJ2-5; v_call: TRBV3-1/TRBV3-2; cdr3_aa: CASSGTDGQETQYF
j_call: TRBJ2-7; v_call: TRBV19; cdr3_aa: CASSIARGRGTDEQYF
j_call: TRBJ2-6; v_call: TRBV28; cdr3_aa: CASSFRDRGRGANVLTF
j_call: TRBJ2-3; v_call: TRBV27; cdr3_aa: CASSVWGGRAVDTQYF
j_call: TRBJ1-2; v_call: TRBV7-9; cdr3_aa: CASSRTTGAYGYTF
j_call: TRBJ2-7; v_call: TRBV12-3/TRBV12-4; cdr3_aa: CASSFNRVFEQYF
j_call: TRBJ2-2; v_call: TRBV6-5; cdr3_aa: CASSYLSTNTGELFF
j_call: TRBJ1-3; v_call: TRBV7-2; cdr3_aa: CASSSFTGSGNTIYF
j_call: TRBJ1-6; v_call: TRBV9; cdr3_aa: CASRSTGENSPLHF
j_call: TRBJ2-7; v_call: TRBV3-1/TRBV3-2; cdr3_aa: CASSQQYEQYF
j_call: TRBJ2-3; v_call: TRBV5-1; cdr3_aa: CASSLRGLAPDTQYF
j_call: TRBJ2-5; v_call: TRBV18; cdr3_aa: CASVETGQGETQYF
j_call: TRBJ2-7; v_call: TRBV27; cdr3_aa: CASSLSGGPYEQYF
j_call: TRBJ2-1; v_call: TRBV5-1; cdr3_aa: CASSSLTGTLSYNEQFF
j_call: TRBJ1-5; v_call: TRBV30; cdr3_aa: CAWTGNGDNQPQHF
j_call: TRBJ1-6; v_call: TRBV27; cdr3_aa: CASSLIGLSSYNSPLHF
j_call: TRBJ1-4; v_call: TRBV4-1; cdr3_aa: CASSQDRGRASNEKLFF
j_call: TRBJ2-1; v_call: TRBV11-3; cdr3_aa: CASSFGLAGPNEQFF
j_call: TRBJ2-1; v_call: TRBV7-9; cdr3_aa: CASSSSGLAGGSSYNEQFF
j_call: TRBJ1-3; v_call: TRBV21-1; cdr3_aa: CASTPTLRDRAESSSGNTIYF
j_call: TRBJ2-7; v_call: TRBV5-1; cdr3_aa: CASSLGDRVYGEQYF
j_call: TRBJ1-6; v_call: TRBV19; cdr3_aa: CASSTGTENSPLHF
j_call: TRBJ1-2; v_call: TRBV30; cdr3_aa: CAWSLPGQGLGYTF
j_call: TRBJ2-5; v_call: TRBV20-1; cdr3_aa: CSASGLAEETQYF
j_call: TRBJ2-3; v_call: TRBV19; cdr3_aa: CAKLRDRTIFTDTQYF
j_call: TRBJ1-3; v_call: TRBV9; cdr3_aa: CASSATGAYSGNTIYF
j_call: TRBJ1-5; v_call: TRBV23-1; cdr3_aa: CASSQRYLRENDSNQPQHF
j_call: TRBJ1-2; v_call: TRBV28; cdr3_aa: CASRKTGQGSYGYTF
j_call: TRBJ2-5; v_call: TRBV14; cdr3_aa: CASSQIQGYQETQYF
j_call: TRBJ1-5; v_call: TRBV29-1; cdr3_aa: CSGPGTGVYSNQPQHF
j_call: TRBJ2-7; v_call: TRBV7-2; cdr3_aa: CASSLASGAYEQYF
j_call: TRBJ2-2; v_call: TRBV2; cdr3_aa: CASSQPTIWTRNTGELFF
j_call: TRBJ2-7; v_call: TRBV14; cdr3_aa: CASSQGSRTGAYEQYF